A single sample is the source of the 14 T cell receptor beta chains below, sequenced in a study of shared clonotypes between healthy human individuals. Profiled with immunoSEQ multiplex PCR; TCRdb holds only in-frame clones, not every one. The table lists about 340,000 clones, roughly 80% of them singletons. Input material: memory CD4+ T cells sorted from blood. The subset was: CD45RA-negative fraction. These TCRs come from a man aged 30-40 years in good health.

The chain is built from TRBV18 and TRBJ2-3; 12 bases line up with TRBD1. With V trimmed by 1 base and J by 4 bases, 0 bases remained unmatched. Looked up from germline, CDR1 is KGHSH and CDR2 is LQKENI. The CDR3 length is 15 residues. CDR3 coding DNA: TGTGCCAGCTCACCACGGGACAGGGGGCCAGATACGCAGTATTTT. Its translation is CASSPRDRGPDTQYF.

The chain has TRBV5-1 and TRBJ1-4, with D hard to call. The CDR3 contains 15 residues. CDR1 SGHRS and CDR2 YFSETQ come from the germline V gene. V was trimmed by 6 bases and J by 3 bases, leaving 15 bases between them. The chain's CDR3 is CASTIRGQPNEKLFF. Here the CDR3 DNA reads TGCGCCAGCACTATACGAGGGCAGCCTAATGAAAAACTGTTTTTT.

This clone came up a few times. This chain connects TRBV5-4 to TRBJ2-2; D call uncertain. Trimming left V 4 bases short and J 1 base short, with 11 bases between. The length of the CDR3 is 15 residues. Per the germline V gene, CDR1 is SGHNT and CDR2 is YYREEE (reference sequence). CDR3: CASSVGAGNTGELFF. The CDR3 DNA is TGTGCCAGCAGCGTGGGTGCCGGGAACACCGGGGAGCTGTTTTTT.

The genes are TRBV19 and TRBJ1-2, with 8 bases aligning to TRBD1. Germline lookup yields CDR1 LNHDA and CDR2 SQIVND (reference sequence). V lost 5 bases to trimming and J lost 3 bases; unmatched junction nucleotides: 11. CDR3 size: 16 residues. CDR3 nucleotides: TGTGCCAGTAGTGCGCGGACAGGGATCGGGTACTATGGCTACACCTTC. Its translation: CASSARTGIGYYGYTF.

There are a few counts of this clone. DNA for the CDR3: TGTGCCAGCAGGGTACGGACAACGAGCACCGGGGAGCTGTTTTTT. Residues: CASRVRTTSTGELFF. The chain links TRBV2 to TRBJ2-2; TRBD1 might be the D (5 bases). V shed 6 bases and J shed 4 bases, with 15 bases lying between them. The CDR3 is made up of 15 amino acids. Looked up from germline, CDR1 is SNHLY and CDR2 is FYNNEI.

The rearrangement links TRBV2 to TRBJ1-1; D unclear. The CDR3 consists of 13 residues. The germline gives CDR1 SNHLY, CDR2 FYNNEI. Trimming removed 8 bases at V and 0 bases at J, with 10 bases between. The CDR3 sequence is CASGLKMNTEAFF. CDR3 nucleotide sequence: TGTGCCAGCGGATTAAAGATGAACACTGAAGCTTTCTTT.

The genes are TRBV5-5 and TRBJ2-7; 14 bases fit TRBD2. J lost 3 bases, V lost 4 bases, and 12 bases had no gene match. The germline V gene encodes CDR1 SGHKS and CDR2 YYEKEE (reference sequence). The CDR3 runs 18 residues. In DNA, the CDR3 is TGTGCCAGCAGCCCTACGGGACTAGCGGGAGACTCTATCTACGAGCAGTACTTC. Encoded protein: CASSPTGLAGDSIYEQYF. The full variable domain, in which reference TRBV5-5 and TRBJ2-7 provide the parts outside the CDR3, is DAGVTQSPTHLIKTRGQQVTLRCSPISGHKSVSWYQQVLGQGPQFIFQYYEKEERGRGNFPDRFSARQFPNYSSELNVNALLLGDSALYLCASSPTGLAGDSIYEQYFGPGTRLTVT.

The chain has TRBV28 and TRBJ2-5; TRBD2 agrees at 8 bases. The CDR3 runs 17 residues. J was trimmed by 0 bases and V by 8 bases; bases with no gene match: 14. CDR1 and CDR2 from the germline V gene are MDHEN and SYDVKM. The CDR3 region is CASGSGDIAGYQETQYF. In DNA, the CDR3 is TGTGCCAGCGGATCAGGAGATATAGCGGGGTACCAAGAGACCCAGTACTTC.

The chain combines TRBV28 with TRBJ2-7; 14 bases map to TRBD2. The CDR3 spans 14 residues. V lost 5 bases, J lost 4 bases, and 1 base stayed unmatched. The germline CDR1 and CDR2 sequences are MDHEN and SYDVKM. This CDR3 is CASSRTSGGYEQYF. CDR3 coding DNA: TGTGCCAGCAGTAGGACTAGCGGGGGGTACGAGCAGTACTTC. Filled out from reference TRBV28 and TRBJ2-7, the complete variable domain reads DVKVTQSSRYLVKRTGEKVFLECVQDMDHENMFWYRQDPGLGLRLIYFSYDVKMKEKGDIPEGYSVSREKKERFSLILESASTNQTSMYLCASSRTSGGYEQYFGPGTRLTVT.

The V gene is TRBV5-1, the J gene TRBJ2-3, with 9 bases fitting TRBD2. V shed 4 bases, J shed 6 bases, and the junction held 15 bases outside the gene matches. Germline V gene data show CDR1 as SGHRS and CDR2 as YFSETQ. There are 17 residues in the CDR3. The CDR3 region is CASSPLQLAGRSDTQYF. CDR3 bases: TGCGCCAGCAGCCCCTTGCAGCTAGCGGGACGTTCCGATACGCAGTATTTT.

This clone was picked up one time. The CDR3 protein is CASTHAAPDTQYF. The CDR3 DNA reads as TGTGCCAGCACCCACGCGGCGCCAGATACGCAGTATTTT. The rearrangement uses TRBV7-2 and TRBJ2-3; D is undetermined. Trimming cost V 7 bases and J 4 bases, with 12 bases left between them. Looked up from germline, CDR1 is SGHTA and CDR2 is FQGNSA. The CDR3 loop spans 13 amino acids.

The gene calls are TRBV7-8 and TRBJ2-7, with 11 bases fitting TRBD2. V trimming: 5 bases; J trimming: 1 base; junction bases outside the gene matches: 4. CDR1 and CDR2 from the germline V gene are SGHVS and FQNEAQ. The CDR3 totals 15 residues. The CDR3 coding sequence is TGTGCCAGCAGCCGCGGGACTAGCGGATCCTACGAGCAGTACTTC. Translating it yields CASSRGTSGSYEQYF.

In its sample, this clone was seen once. The chain couples TRBV2 to TRBJ1-5; 10 nucleotides match TRBD1. Per germline, CDR1 SNHLY and CDR2 FYNNEI. CDR3 size: 14 residues. With V trimmed by 6 bases and J by 6 bases, 5 bases remained unmatched. CDR3 sequence (DNA): TGTGCCAGCAGGTCGGGACAGGGGATTCAGCCCCAGCATTTT. Translation: CASRSGQGIQPQHF. The whole variable domain, filled in from reference TRBV2 and TRBJ1-5, reads EPEVTQTPSHQVTQMGQEVILRCVPISNHLYFYWYRQILGQKVEFLVSFYNNEISEKSEIFDDQFSVERPDGSNFTLKIRSTKLEDSAMYFCASRSGQGIQPQHFGDGTRLSIL.

The chain links TRBV15 to TRBJ1-1; 8 bases agree with TRBD1. Germline V gene sequence: CDR1 LNHNV, CDR2 YYDKDF (reference sequence). V lost 3 bases, J lost 1 base, and 4 bases stayed unmatched. The CDR3 runs 15 residues. In DNA, the CDR3 is TGTGCCACCAGCAGGACAGGGGCCAGGAACACTGAAGCTTTCTTT. This gives the protein CATSRTGARNTEAFF.